The following is a T cell receptor (beta chain) sequence with its context. This CDR3 is built from 14 residues. Trimming cost V 7 bases and J 1 base; bases outside gene matches: 5. The germline V gene encodes CDR1 WNHNN and CDR2 SYGVQD (reference sequence). The data were taken from a study of blood T cell repertoires in COVID-19. On the study more broadly: In each case, the material was cDNA or gDNA derived from T cells, B-cell-depleted T cells, or PBMCs.

Under the authors' procedure: Amplification of reference gene primers was used by the study to estimate nucleated cell counts. Using immunoSEQ multiplex PCR, the repertoire was profiled, and TCRdb retains in-frame clones only, with some absent. The V and J calls and clone size come from that table; D and trimming were worked out from the DNA. The repertoire has about 270,000 clones, just under 90% of them found once; the top ten carry under 2.5%. Grouping used clinical history reported by participants in a survey and questionnaire. All recovered Cohort 3 donors got two negative PCRs, got clearance, or saw symptom resolution.

The V and J genes are TRBV10-1 and TRBJ2-5, with 8 bases lining up with TRBD1. The source is a woman in her sixties who had recovered from COVID-19. Sequences were obtained from PBMCs or T cells enriched from blood (not recorded which). The CDR3 coding sequence is TGCGCCAGCATGTACAGGGGGGTCCAAGAGACCCAGTACTTC. Translation gives CASMYRGVQETQYF.